This T cell receptor (beta chain) was sequenced for a study of graft-versus-host responses after intestinal transplantation. As to this clone: The target antigen is unknown.

Method: immunoSEQ multiplex PCR; TCRdb's copy keeps in-frame clones and lacks some. The data contain 80,000 to 95,000 clones, about 93% of them singletons. This specimen was unstimulated CD8+ T cells sorted from spleen or lymph node cells, taken before intestinal transplant. This receptor was taken from a human donor who received an intestinal transplant.

This CDR3 reads CASTYRPSGTGEYNSPLHF. The CDR3 DNA reads as TGTGCCAGTACCTATCGACCCAGTGGGACAGGGGAATATAATTCACCCCTCCACTTT. The genes are TRBV19 and TRBJ1-6; 10 bases match TRBD1. This CDR3 spans 19 amino acids. With V trimmed by 7 bases and J by 4 bases, 16 bases remained unmatched. CDR1 and CDR2 (germline): LNHDA, SQIVND (reference sequence).